A selection of T cell receptor beta chains follows, all from one sample in a study of CD8 T cells in Susac syndrome. From the immunoSEQ multiplex PCR reads, TCRdb called clonotypes with MiXCR, one entry per CDR3 protein. The table has 250,000 to 300,000 distinct CDR3 sequences, about 85% seen once. The sample consisted of CD8+ T cells from PBMCs. The source of these receptors is a human donor with multiple sclerosis. The CDR3 runs from the conserved cysteine through the conserved F or W. Each record gives: D gene, V gene, clone size, J gene, CDR3 protein, CDR3 DNA. A D gene is named only where the DNA matches it firmly. Some rows have no size entry. The others give once, few or many, or a class for an expanded clone.

.,TRBV12-3/TRBV12-4,.,TRBJ2-1,CASSFSSRPGGNEQSF,TGTGCCAGCAGTTTTTCGAGCCGCCCCGGGGGTAATGAGCAGTCCTTC
TRBD2,TRBV20-1,.,TRBJ2-3,CSASVPASGITDTQYF,TGCAGTGCTAGTGTCCCCGCTAGCGGAATCACAGATACGCAGTATTTT
TRBD2,TRBV6-1,.,TRBJ2-7,CASSVAGVTLNEQYF,TGTGCCAGCAGTGTGGCGGGGGTTACTCTCAACGAGCAGTACTTC
.,TRBV11-2,few,TRBJ2-5,CASSFRGRFQETQYF,TGTGCCAGCAGCTTTAGAGGGCGGTTTCAAGAGACCCAGTACTTC
.,TRBV7-9,.,TRBJ2-7,CASSPTLVEQYF,TGTGCCAGCAGCCCGACTCTAGTGGAGCAGTACTTC
TRBD1,TRBV7-9,.,TRBJ2-7,CASSFHRGLFYEQYF,TGTGCCAGCAGCTTCCACAGGGGGCTGTTCTACGAGCAGTACTTC
.,TRBV5-1,.,TRBJ2-1,CASSRGSGAYNEQFF,TGCGCCAGCAGCCGCGGCTCAGGGGCCTACAATGAGCAGTTCTTC
TRBD2,TRBV9,.,TRBJ2-1,CASSVGLVGNEQFF,TGTGCCAGCAGCGTGGGACTAGTGGGTAATGAGCAGTTCTTC
.,TRBV9,once,TRBJ2-3,CASSPSGAGDTQYF,TGTGCCAGCAGCCCTAGTGGGGCCGGAGATACGCAGTATTTT
TRBD2,TRBV7-6,.,TRBJ2-3,CASSLRTSGKVTDTQYF,TGTGCCAGCAGCCTACGGACTAGCGGGAAGGTCACAGATACGCAGTATTTT
.,TRBV5-6,.,TRBJ1-2,CASSPGVYGYTF,TGTGCCAGCAGCCCAGGGGTGTATGGCTACACCTTC
TRBD1,TRBV20-1,.,TRBJ1-2,CSARGDRGGGGYTF,TGCAGTGCTAGAGGGGACAGGGGCGGGGGTGGCTACACCTTC
.,TRBV5-1,once,TRBJ1-2,CASSLDPARVNGYTF,TGCGCCAGCAGCTTGGACCCCGCCCGGGTAAATGGCTACACCTTC
TRBD1,TRBV6-1,.,TRBJ2-7,CASSEWDRGTYEQYF,TGTGCCAGCAGTGAATGGGACAGGGGGACCTACGAGCAGTACTTC
TRBD1,TRBV27,.,TRBJ2-1,CASSKTGGKNNEQFF,TGTGCCAGCAGCAAGACAGGGGGCAAGAACAATGAGCAGTTCTTC
TRBD1,TRBV15,.,TRBJ2-1,CATSALGTGWHEQFF,TGTGCCACCAGCGCCCTGGGGACAGGGTGGCATGAGCAGTTCTTC
TRBD2,TRBV5-1,few,TRBJ2-7,CASRAGTSGSYEQYF,TGCGCCAGCAGAGCCGGGACTAGCGGGAGCTACGAGCAGTACTTC
TRBD2,TRBV5-1,few,TRBJ2-5,CASSWDLAGVGRETQYF,TGCGCCAGCAGCTGGGATTTAGCGGGAGTGGGGAGAGAGACCCAGTACTTC
TRBD1,TRBV13,once,TRBJ2-1,CASSTTNARDRAGGATYNEQFF,TGTGCCAGCAGCACCACCAACGCACGGGACAGGGCTGGGGGAGCCACCTACAATGAGCAGTTCTTC
.,TRBV30,once,TRBJ1-5,CAWGPSSNQPQHF,TGTGCCTGGGGACCGAGTAGCAATCAGCCCCAGCATTTT
.,TRBV9,.,TRBJ2-2,CASSARDTGELFF,TGTGCCAGCAGCGCTAGAGACACCGGGGAGCTGTTTTTT
.,TRBV27,once,TRBJ2-1,CASSLIAYNEQFF,TGTGCCAGCAGTTTAATCGCCTACAATGAGCAGTTCTTC
.,TRBV28,.,TRBJ2-1,CASSPMDRPSNEQFF,TGTGCCAGCAGTCCTATGGACCGGCCGAGCAATGAGCAGTTCTTC
TRBD1,TRBV4-1,once,TRBJ2-1,CASSPTRFGQASEQFF,TGCGCCAGCAGCCCAACCCGGTTTGGACAGGCAAGTGAGCAGTTCTTC
.,TRBV29-1,.,TRBJ2-7,CSGLDGASYEQYF,TGCAGCGGACTGGACGGAGCCTCCTACGAGCAGTACTTC
.,TRBV9,.,TRBJ2-1,CASSVDESPSSYNEQFF,TGTGCCAGCAGCGTAGATGAAAGCCCCAGCTCCTACAATGAGCAGTTCTTC
TRBD1,TRBV10-1,.,TRBJ2-7,CASSEKDRVGEQYF,TGCGCCAGCAGTGAAAAGGACAGGGTAGGAGAGCAGTACTTC
TRBD2,TRBV4-1,.,TRBJ2-1,CASSQARAGDFLREQFF,TGCGCCAGCAGCCAAGCGCGTGCGGGAGACTTTTTGCGTGAGCAGTTCTTC
.,TRBV7-9,.,TRBJ1-5,CASSRNNQPQHF,TGTGCTAGCTCCAGGAACAATCAGCCCCAGCATTTT
.,TRBV7-9,.,TRBJ2-3,CASSGDQESPDTQYF,TGTGCCAGCAGCGGGGACCAGGAGAGCCCAGATACGCAGTATTTT
.,TRBV5-6,once,TRBJ2-1,CASSLFSLDEQFF,TGTGCCAGCAGCTTGTTTTCTCTCGATGAGCAGTTCTTC
.,TRBV9,.,TRBJ2-7,CASSVGTGEQYF,TGTGCCAGCAGCGTAGGGACGGGGGAGCAGTACTTC
.,TRBV20-1,.,TRBJ2-7,CSAPKLGGGGREQYF,TGCAGTGCTCCTAAGCTGGGAGGGGGAGGTAGGGAGCAGTACTTC
.,TRBV6-5,.,TRBJ1-1,CASSYSLRGSRRDTEAFF,TGTGCCAGCAGTTATTCTCTCCGGGGCAGCCGCCGTGACACTGAAGCTTTCTTT
.,TRBV24-1,.,TRBJ2-3,CATRPDSSTDTQYF,TGTGCCACCAGACCGGACAGCTCAACAGATACGCAGTATTTT
.,TRBV6-5,.,TRBJ2-3,CARASLVRDTQYF,TGTGCCAGGGCCAGTCTAGTCAGAGATACGCAGTATTTT
.,TRBV7-2,.,TRBJ2-1,CASSLAGTYNEQFF,TGTGCCAGCAGCTTAGCGGGAACCTACAATGAGCAGTTCTTC
.,TRBV12-3/TRBV12-4,.,TRBJ2-7,CASSFKSRYEQYF,TGTGCCAGCAGTTTCAAGTCCAGGTACGAGCAGTACTTC
TRBD2,TRBV29-1,once,TRBJ2-1,CSVEDRGRPYNEQFF,TGCAGCGTTGAAGATCGCGGGAGACCCTACAATGAGCAGTTCTTC
.,TRBV7-8,.,TRBJ1-1,CASSLATEGLNTEAFF,TGTGCCAGCAGCTTAGCGACGGAGGGTTTGAACACTGAAGCTTTCTTT
TRBD2,TRBV4-2,once,TRBJ2-1,CASSRPGTRSNEQFF,TGTGCCAGCAGCCGCCCCGGGACTAGGTCAAATGAGCAGTTCTTC
TRBD1,TRBV27,.,TRBJ2-3,CASQPGQGALGTQYF,TGTGCCAGCCAGCCAGGACAGGGGGCCTTAGGTACGCAGTATTTT
TRBD2,TRBV9,few,TRBJ2-3,CASSGGTSGRADTQYF,TGTGCCAGCAGCGGCGGGACTAGCGGGAGAGCGGATACGCAGTATTTT